Listed below are T cell receptor beta chains from one sample, sequenced in a study of blood T cell repertoires in COVID-19. The assay was immunoSEQ multiplex PCR, and TCRdb's table has in-frame clones only and misses some. This table holds roughly 150,000 clones, 80% to 85% found once. The sample consisted of peripheral blood. Receptor source: a woman older than 75 with acute or convalescent COVID-19. CDR3s include the opening cysteine and the closing phenylalanine or tryptophan. The D gene is left open where the match is weak. Some rows have no size entry. The others give once, few or many, or a class for an expanded clone.

J gene,V gene,clone size,D gene,CDR3 DNA,CDR3 protein
TRBJ2-3,TRBV28,.,.,TGTGCCAGTCGGGGCAGCGGGCGCACAGATACGCAGTATTTT,CASRGSGRTDTQYF
TRBJ1-5,TRBV4-2,.,.,TGTGCCAGCAGCCATGAGGCTGAGGGGCCCCAGCATTTT,CASSHEAEGPQHF
TRBJ2-7,TRBV4-1,.,.,TGCGCCAGCAGTCCAGAGGCTTATGACGAGCAGTACTTC,CASSPEAYDEQYF
TRBJ2-7,TRBV5-8,.,.,TGTGCCAGCAGCTTGTATCCATGGGACACTGAGCTCTACGAGCAGTACTTC,CASSLYPWDTELYEQYF
TRBJ2-7,TRBV28,.,.,TGTGCCAGCAGTTTAATCGGCGAGCAGTACTTC,CASSLIGEQYF
TRBJ2-2,TRBV5-1,few,.,TGCGCCAGCAGCTTGGAGAGCACCGGGGAGCTGTTTTTT,CASSLESTGELFF
TRBJ2-1,TRBV19,few,.,TGTGCCAGTAGTATGGGGGCGAACAATGAGCAGTTCTTC,CASSMGANNEQFF
TRBJ2-1,TRBV5-1,.,.,TGCGCCAGCAGCTTGGAGGCAGGGATTCACAATGAGCAGTTCTTC,CASSLEAGIHNEQFF
TRBJ2-7,TRBV30,few,TRBD1,TGTGCCTGGAGTGCTCCGAGACAGGGAACCTACGAGCAGTACTTC,CAWSAPRQGTYEQYF
TRBJ1-1,TRBV19,.,.,TGTGCCAGTAGTATCTCGTTCTTTGTGGAAGAGGACACTGAAGCTTTCTTT,CASSISFFVEEDTEAFF
TRBJ2-5,TRBV13,.,.,TGTGCCAGCAGGGGGCCACAAGAGACCCAGTACTTC,CASRGPQETQYF
TRBJ1-2,TRBV19,.,.,TGTGCCAGTAGTACCCGGGACACTTATGGCTACACCTTC,CASSTRDTYGYTF
TRBJ2-1,TRBV9,.,.,TGTGCCAGCAGCTTACCGGGACTCCACAATGAGCAGTTCTTC,CASSLPGLHNEQFF
TRBJ2-1,TRBV10-3,.,.,TGTGCCATCAGTGAGTCGATTCTTACTAGCCCCTACAATGAGCAGTTCTTC,CAISESILTSPYNEQFF
TRBJ2-7,TRBV5-1,.,TRBD1,TGCGCCAGCAGCCCGCGGACAGGCAGGTTCTACGAGCAGTACTTC,CASSPRTGRFYEQYF
TRBJ1-2,TRBV28,.,.,TGTGCCAGCAGTTCCCCCTGGAGGGGAACTAACTATGGCTACACCTTC,CASSSPWRGTNYGYTF
TRBJ2-7,TRBV5-4,.,.,TGTGCCAGCAGCGAGGGGGGGTTGGGCTACGAGCAGTACTTC,CASSEGGLGYEQYF
TRBJ1-2,TRBV5-1,.,.,TGCGCCAGCAGCTCGACAGCCAACTATGGCTACACCTTC,CASSSTANYGYTF
TRBJ2-7,TRBV7-8,.,TRBD1,TGTGCCAGCAGCTTAGTAGTTCGGACAGGGGTTGAAGAGCAGTACTTC,CASSLVVRTGVEEQYF
TRBJ1-2,TRBV19,.,TRBD1,TGTGCCAGTAGTGTGGGACAGGGGAACTATGGCTACACCTTC,CASSVGQGNYGYTF
TRBJ2-1,TRBV5-5,.,TRBD2,TGTGCCAGCAGCCTAGCGGGGGGGCGATACAATGAGCAGTTCTTC,CASSLAGGRYNEQFF
TRBJ1-5,TRBV11-2,.,TRBD1,TGTGCCAGCAGCTTAGTTTCGGTGACAGGGGTTCCTCAGCCCCAGCATTTT,CASSLVSVTGVPQPQHF
TRBJ1-5,TRBV9,.,.,TGTGCCAGCAGCGTCGCAGGGGACAATCAGCCCCAGCATTTT,CASSVAGDNQPQHF
TRBJ2-7,TRBV2,.,TRBD1,TGTGCCAGCAGAGCCGGGACAGGAGCCTACGAGCAGTACTTC,CASRAGTGAYEQYF
TRBJ2-3,TRBV7-6,.,TRBD1,TGTGCCAGCAGCTTAGAGGGGGCCACAGATACGCAGTATTTT,CASSLEGATDTQYF
TRBJ2-1,TRBV10-3,.,.,TGTGCCATCAGTGAGTTGTGGGAGCCGGATTACAATGAGCAGTTCTTC,CAISELWEPDYNEQFF
TRBJ2-1,TRBV19,once,.,TGTGCCAGTAGTATTACGAGGGATTGGGATGAGCAGTTCTTC,CASSITRDWDEQFF
TRBJ2-1,TRBV15,.,TRBD1,TGTGCCACCAGCAGAGCCCGACTGCGGACAGGGAAAAGCTCCTACAATGAGCAGTTCTTC,CATSRARLRTGKSSYNEQFF
TRBJ1-1,TRBV18,.,TRBD1,TGTGCCAGCTCATACCGACAGGGGGCTGGTGAAGCTTTCTTT,CASSYRQGAGEAFF
TRBJ1-5,TRBV6-1,.,.,TGTGCCAGCAGTGAGGCCGGGGTAGGCAATCAGCCCCAGCATTTT,CASSEAGVGNQPQHF
TRBJ1-5,TRBV28,.,TRBD1,TGTGCCGCATACGGACAGGGGGAGCTGCCCCAGCATTTT,CAAYGQGELPQHF
TRBJ2-6,TRBV18,few,.,TGTGCCAGCTCACCAAGGAGCTCTGGGGCCAACGTCCTGACTTTC,CASSPRSSGANVLTF
TRBJ1-1,TRBV5-1,few,.,TGCGCCAGCAGCTTATGGGACATGAACACTGAAGCTTTCTTT,CASSLWDMNTEAFF
TRBJ2-5,TRBV6-1,.,TRBD2,TGTGCCAGCAGTGACACGGGTCGACTAGCGGGAATGGAGACCCAGTACTTC,CASSDTGRLAGMETQYF
TRBJ2-7,TRBV6-5,.,.,TGTGCCAGCAGTTACGGAGGAGCGCCCTACGAGCAGTACTTC,CASSYGGAPYEQYF
TRBJ2-2,TRBV9,.,.,TGTGCCAGCAGCGTCTACGGGGACACCGGGGAGCTGTTTTTT,CASSVYGDTGELFF
TRBJ2-1,TRBV3-1/TRBV3-2,once,TRBD2,TGTGCCAGCAGGCTGGGGGGGAGTCAGTACAATGAGCAGTTCTTC,CASRLGGSQYNEQFF
TRBJ1-1,TRBV5-1,.,.,TGCGCCAGCAGCTTGTTTCCCGGGAACACTGAAGCTTTCTTT,CASSLFPGNTEAFF
TRBJ2-3,TRBV6-5,.,.,TGTGCCAGCAGATTAGCGCCGAGCACAGATACGCAGTATTTT,CASRLAPSTDTQYF
TRBJ2-6,TRBV6-5,.,.,TGTGCCAGCAGTAACTCCCGGACAGGGGCCAACGTCCTGACTTTC,CASSNSRTGANVLTF
TRBJ2-5,TRBV5-4,.,TRBD2,TGTGCCAGCAGCTATACGGGGGGAGAGACCCAGTACTTC,CASSYTGGETQYF
TRBJ1-2,TRBV7-9,.,TRBD1,TGTGCCAGCAGCTCCATGACAGGGGTTATCTATGGCTACACCTTC,CASSSMTGVIYGYTF
TRBJ2-3,TRBV28,.,TRBD2,TGTGCCAGCAGTTTCCTTTCCGCGCGGGAGCAAGATACGCAGTATTTT,CASSFLSAREQDTQYF
TRBJ2-2,TRBV21-1,once,.,TGTGCCAGCAGCAAAATAGTACTCACCGGGGAGCTGTTTTTT,CASSKIVLTGELFF
TRBJ1-6,TRBV9,.,TRBD1,TGTGCCAGCAGCGGCGAGGGGGCTGGTTCACCCCTCCACTTT,CASSGEGAGSPLHF
TRBJ2-1,TRBV4-1,.,TRBD2,TGCGCCAGCAGCCAAGACGTCACTAGCGGGGGGCGAAAGCAGTTCTTC,CASSQDVTSGGRKQFF
TRBJ1-2,TRBV10-3,few,TRBD1,TGTGCCTCGGCGGGACAGGGCTATATGGGTTCGGGCTACACCTTC,CASAGQGYMGSGYTF
TRBJ2-5,TRBV7-6,.,.,TGTGCCAGCAGCTTAGTACAGGGTTGGGAGACCCAGTACTTC,CASSLVQGWETQYF
TRBJ2-5,TRBV2,.,TRBD2,TGTGCCAGCAGTGACCCCTCAGCGGGGGCTCAAGAGACCCAGTACTTC,CASSDPSAGAQETQYF
TRBJ2-1,TRBV28,.,.,TGTGCCAGCAGTTTATACCCCTCCCTATTCACAGGGACAACCTACAATGAGCAGTTCTTC,CASSLYPSLFTGTTYNEQFF
TRBJ2-1,TRBV19,.,.,TGTGCCAGTAGCGCTTGGGGCGACTCCCAAGGGTTCTTC,CASSAWGDSQGFF
TRBJ2-7,TRBV27,.,TRBD1,TGTGCCAGCAGTTCGCGGACAGGGGGTACCTACGAGCAGTACTTC,CASSSRTGGTYEQYF
TRBJ2-5,TRBV19,.,.,TGTGCCAGTAGCGTGAACGCCGGGGAGACCCAGTACTTC,CASSVNAGETQYF